The clone carrying this TCR beta chain was picked up a small number of times. What it binds is unknown. The data derive from a study of cytomegalovirus exposure and HLA in healthy donors. V gave up 7 bases and J gave up 0 bases; unmatched junction bases: 7. Germline V gives CDR1 SNHLY, CDR2 FYNNEI. CDR3 length equals 16 residues. In the PCR, 60 Vbeta and 13 Jbeta primers were used. The data were produced by immunoSEQ multiplex PCR, yet TCRdb's version contains in-frame clones alone and is incomplete. The sample has about 190,000 clones, around 77% seen once. General observations from the study: The analysis excluded some indistinguishable V segments, including TRBV6-2 and TRBV6-3. The study recorded 150 to 200 TCR beta chains that were cytomegalovirus-associated. Later analysis showed most CMV-associated TCR beta chains appearing HLA-restricted.

The sequenced sample was PBMCs. The receptor was isolated from a woman between 18 and 29 years old in good health and CMV-seronegative. The rearrangement links TRBV2 to TRBJ1-3; 9 bases map to TRBD1. For the CDR3, the DNA is TGTGCCAGCATACAGGACAGGGGAGGCTCTGGAAACACCATATATTTT. This sequence encodes CASIQDRGGSGNTIYF.